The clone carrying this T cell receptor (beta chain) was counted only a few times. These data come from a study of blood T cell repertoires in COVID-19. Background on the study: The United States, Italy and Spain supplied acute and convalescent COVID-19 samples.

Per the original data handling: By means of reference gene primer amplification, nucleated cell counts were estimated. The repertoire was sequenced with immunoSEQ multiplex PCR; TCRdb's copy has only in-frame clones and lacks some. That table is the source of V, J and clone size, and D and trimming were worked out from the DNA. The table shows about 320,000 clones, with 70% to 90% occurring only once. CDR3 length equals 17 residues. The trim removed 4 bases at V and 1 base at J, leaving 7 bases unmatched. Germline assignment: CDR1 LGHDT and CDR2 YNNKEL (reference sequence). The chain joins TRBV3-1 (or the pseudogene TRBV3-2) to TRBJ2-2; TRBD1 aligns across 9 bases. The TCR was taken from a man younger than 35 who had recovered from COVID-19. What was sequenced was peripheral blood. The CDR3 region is CASSPRDRALNTGELFF. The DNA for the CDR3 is TGTGCCAGCAGCCCCCGGGACAGGGCCCTGAACACCGGGGAGCTGTTTTTT.